A selection of T cell receptor beta chains follows, all from one sample in a study of blood T cell repertoires in COVID-19. Here immunoSEQ multiplex PCR was the method, and the copy in TCRdb shows in-frame clones only, minus some. Of fewer than 250,000 clones listed, about 85% are singletons. Sequencing was carried out using peripheral blood. The receptors derive from a man between 65 and 79 years old with acute or convalescent COVID-19. Both conserved end residues are part of each CDR3. A D gene is named only where the DNA matches it firmly. Size tells how often a clone was seen (once, few, many) or the class of an expanded clone, and some rows leave it out.

>TRBJ1-3|NA|TRBV11-2|NA
TGTGCCAGCAGCTTAGATCGGGAGTTCTCTGGAAACACCATATATTTT
CASSLDREFSGNTIYF
>TRBJ2-7|NA|TRBV6-1|NA
TGTGCCAGCAGTGAAGCGGGCAGGGGACCCCTCTCGCCCTACGAGCAGTACTTC
CASSEAGRGPLSPYEQYF
>TRBJ2-7|NA|TRBV5-6|NA
TGTGCCAGCAGCCTGGATCGACAGAGACATTCCTACGAGCAGTACTTC
CASSLDRQRHSYEQYF
>TRBJ2-5|once|TRBV7-8|TRBD2
TGTGCCAGCAGCTTAGTGAAAGTCGGGACTAGCGTGACCCAGTACTTC
CASSLVKVGTSVTQYF
>TRBJ2-3|NA|TRBV7-6|TRBD2
TGTGCCAGCAGAGAAGGTAGCGGGGCTAGCACAGATACGCAGTATTTT
CASREGSGASTDTQYF
>TRBJ1-1|NA|TRBV18|TRBD1
TGTGCCAGCTCACCCATTCAACAGGGGCCAGGGAACACTGAAGCTTTCTTT
CASSPIQQGPGNTEAFF
>TRBJ1-2|NA|TRBV27|NA
TGTGCCAGCATTCCCCACGGCCGGGGGGCGGATTATGGCTACACCTTC
CASIPHGRGADYGYTF
>TRBJ2-3|NA|TRBV19|TRBD2
TGTGCCAGTAGTATAGTGCCAGCGGGAGGCACAGATACGCAGTATTTT
CASSIVPAGGTDTQYF
>TRBJ1-1|NA|TRBV19|TRBD1
TGTGCCAGTAGTCCCACAGGGGTGGACACTGAAGCTTTCTTT
CASSPTGVDTEAFF
>TRBJ2-3|NA|TRBV3-1/TRBV3-2|TRBD2
TGTGCCAGCAGCCCCAGTGGCCGACTAGCTCTCAAGGATACGCAGTATTTT
CASSPSGRLALKDTQYF
>TRBJ2-5|NA|TRBV5-1|NA
TGCGCCAGCAGCCCATCCGGGGACATCCAAGAGACCCAGTACTTC
CASSPSGDIQETQYF
>TRBJ2-1|NA|TRBV19|TRBD2
TGTGCCAGTAGTATTAGCGGGGCTAGCGGGAGCAATGAGCAGTTCTTC
CASSISGASGSNEQFF
>TRBJ1-3|once|TRBV18|NA
TGTGCCAGCTCACCACAGAACTTGGTGCAGGGATTCGGAAACACCATATATTTT
CASSPQNLVQGFGNTIYF
>TRBJ1-2|NA|TRBV27|NA
TGTGCCAGCAGTCCCCATGACATCAGTGGCTACACCTTC
CASSPHDISGYTF
>TRBJ2-1|NA|TRBV18|TRBD1
TGTGCCAGCTCACCCCCCGGGACAGGGGGCTGGAATGAGCAGTTCTTC
CASSPPGTGGWNEQFF
>TRBJ1-4|NA|TRBV19|TRBD1
TGTGCCAGTAGTTCCGCGACAGGGTGGGGTGAAAAACTGTTTTTT
CASSSATGWGEKLFF
>TRBJ1-5|NA|TRBV4-1|NA
TGCGCCAGCAGCCAAGAGGGGGGTGGTCGCAATCAGCCCCAGCATTTT
CASSQEGGGRNQPQHF
>TRBJ2-2|NA|TRBV5-1|NA
TGCGCCAGCAGCTTGACTTTGAACACCGGGGAGCTGTTTTTT
CASSLTLNTGELFF
>TRBJ2-1|NA|TRBV7-9|NA
TGTGCCAGCAGCTTAGCTGACGGGAGTCGCTACAATGAGCAGTTCTTC
CASSLADGSRYNEQFF
>TRBJ2-5|NA|TRBV5-5|NA
TGTGCCAGCAGCGGGGGACTCCAAGAGACCCAGTACTTC
CASSGGLQETQYF
>TRBJ2-1|NA|TRBV4-3|TRBD2
TGCGCCAGCAGCCAAGATAGAAGCGGGATTTACAATGAGCAGTTCTTC
CASSQDRSGIYNEQFF
>TRBJ2-1|NA|TRBV7-2|TRBD2
TGTGCCAGCAGCTCGACTAGCGGGATAAATAATCAGTTCTTC
CASSSTSGINNQFF
>TRBJ2-1|NA|TRBV5-1|NA
TGCGCCAGCAGCGTAGAGCGGACTTACAATGAGCAGTTCTTC
CASSVERTYNEQFF
>TRBJ1-5|NA|TRBV11-2|NA
TGTGCCAGCAGCTTAGCCGAGTATCAGCCCCAGCATTTT
CASSLAEYQPQHF
>TRBJ2-1|once|TRBV5-1|TRBD2
TGCGCCAGCAGCTTATCGGGGGGTTCCTACAATGAGCAGTTCTTC
CASSLSGGSYNEQFF
>TRBJ2-2|NA|TRBV30|TRBD1
TGTGCCTGGAGTCCAGGACAGGTTGGTGGGGAGCTGTTTTTT
CAWSPGQVGGELFF
>TRBJ1-5|NA|TRBV28|NA
TGTGCCAGCAGTTTAGGGACTCATCAGCCCCAGCATTTT
CASSLGTHQPQHF
>TRBJ1-3|NA|TRBV4-1|NA
TGCGCCAGCAGTAACACTGGAAACACCATATATTTT
CASSNTGNTIYF
>TRBJ1-2|medium-sized|TRBV6-1|NA
TGTGCCAGCAGTGATGAACCCGGGTCAGGATCGGGAGGTGGCTACACCTTC
CASSDEPGSGSGGGYTF
>TRBJ2-2|NA|TRBV7-3|NA
TGTGCCAGCAGCTTAACGGGAGGGAACACCGGGGAGCTGTTTTTT
CASSLTGGNTGELFF
>TRBJ2-2|NA|TRBV5-4|NA
TGTGCCAGCAGCTTGGCTAAAAACACCGGGGAGCTGTTTTTT
CASSLAKNTGELFF
>TRBJ2-2|NA|TRBV21-1|NA
TGTGCCAGCAGCAAAGAACCGGAAAGGGGCACCGGGGAGCTGTTTTTT
CASSKEPERGTGELFF
>TRBJ1-2|NA|TRBV7-8|TRBD1
TGTGCCAGCAGCCAACAAAAACAGGGGGGTTACTATGGCTACACCTTC
CASSQQKQGGYYGYTF
>TRBJ1-2|NA|TRBV7-9|TRBD1
TGTGCCAGCAGCTTATGGACAGGGGTGGCAAATAACTATGGCTACACCTTC
CASSLWTGVANNYGYTF
>TRBJ2-1|NA|TRBV15|TRBD2
TGTGCCACCAGCAGACAGCGGGAGGAACGCGGGCAGTTCTTC
CATSRQREERGQFF
>TRBJ2-7|NA|TRBV7-8|NA
TGTGCCAGCAGCTCCCACTCGGGATGGTACTTC
CASSSHSGWYF
>TRBJ2-3|NA|TRBV4-1|NA
TGCGCCAGCAGCCAAGAACCAGCGGCTAGCACAGATACGCAGTATTTT
CASSQEPAASTDTQYF
>TRBJ1-2|few|TRBV9|NA
TGTGCCAGCAGCGCGGATTCCAGGTTTGATGGCTACACCTTC
CASSADSRFDGYTF
>TRBJ2-3|NA|TRBV18|TRBD2
TGTGCCAGCTCATCTCTTCCCACGGGACTAGCGGGAGGCGGGACAGATACGCAGTATTTT
CASSSLPTGLAGGGTDTQYF
>TRBJ2-7|NA|TRBV4-1|NA
TGCGCCAGCAGCCAGGGCCCCGGTCGATTTTCCTACGAGCAGTACTTC
CASSQGPGRFSYEQYF
>TRBJ2-1|once|TRBV14|NA
TGTGCCAGCAGCCAAGAGTTGCGGAGCAATGAGCAGTTCTTC
CASSQELRSNEQFF
>TRBJ2-7|NA|TRBV7-3|TRBD1
TGTGCCAGCAGCTTAAACAGGGGACCCTACGAGCAGTACTTC
CASSLNRGPYEQYF
>TRBJ2-5|NA|TRBV6-5|TRBD2
TGTGCCAGCAGTTACCCGGGACTAGCGGGGGCAGAGACCCAGTACTTC
CASSYPGLAGAETQYF
>TRBJ1-5|NA|TRBV19|TRBD1
TGTGCCAGTAGTATAGCCAGGGGGAATCAGCCCCAGCATTTT
CASSIARGNQPQHF
>TRBJ1-2|NA|TRBV15|TRBD1
TGTGCCACCAGCAGAGATAAGGACAGGCCCAACTATGGCTACACCTTC
CATSRDKDRPNYGYTF
>TRBJ2-2|NA|TRBV7-8|NA
TGTGCCAGCAGCCCAGGGTGGGGGACAAAGAACACCGGGGAGCTGTTTTTT
CASSPGWGTKNTGELFF
>TRBJ2-7|NA|TRBV7-6|TRBD2
TGTGCCAGCAGCTTATGGGAAGCGGGATCATCCTACGAGCAGTACTTC
CASSLWEAGSSYEQYF
>TRBJ1-4|NA|TRBV5-1|TRBD1
TGCGCCAGCAGGAAAGGCGGGACAGGGGGCGCAACTAATGAAAAACTGTTTTTT
CASRKGGTGGATNEKLFF
>TRBJ1-1|NA|TRBV16|TRBD1
TGTGCCAGCACGAGGGACAGTTACAACACTGAAGCTTTCTTT
CASTRDSYNTEAFF
>TRBJ2-7|NA|TRBV5-1|NA
TGCGCCAGCAGCCGTAGCACCTACGAGCAGTACTTC
CASSRSTYEQYF
>TRBJ2-7|NA|TRBV5-6|NA
TGTGCCAGCAGCCCGGGGATTCGGGCGCTGGGGGAGCAGTACTTC
CASSPGIRALGEQYF
>TRBJ1-3|NA|TRBV3-1/TRBV3-2|TRBD1
TGTGCCAGCAGCCTTGGGACAGGGCAAGGAAACACCATATATTTT
CASSLGTGQGNTIYF
>TRBJ2-7|few|TRBV10-3|NA
TGTGCCATCACCGACGGGGGTTCCTACGAGCAGTACTTC
CAITDGGSYEQYF